One and the same sample provided the 2 T cell receptor beta chains below, sequenced in a study of vaccination and CD4 T cells after COVID-19. These TCRs' antigens remain unknown. Treatment indicated: approximately 9-day PBMC culture with coronavirus spike peptide pools or control peptides (ViraFEST assay). CD4+ T cells that had been cultured provided DNA sequenced with the Oncomine TCR Beta short-read assay. TCRdb recomputed calls from the PCR reads with MiXCR, one row per CDR3 protein. This sample has approximately 15,000 distinct CDR3 sequences, with about half found just once. Sequencing input: CD4+ T cells from blood, cultured in vitro. Source of these receptors: a human donor who had recovered from COVID-19.

The chain uses TRBV27 and TRBJ1-2; no clear D. Germline lookup yields CDR1 MNHEY and CDR2 SMNVEV (reference sequence). V was trimmed by 3 bases and J by 10 bases, leaving 15 bases between them. The CDR3 runs 13 residues. The CDR3 nucleotides are TGTGCCAGCAGTTTCGCGGGAACGGGAGTCTACACCTTC. Its translation is CASSFAGTGVYTF.

This chain joins TRBV23-1 and TRBJ2-7; D is undetermined. TRBV23-1 is sorted into the ORF group, with uncertain function. CDR3 length equals 13 residues. Trimming took 8 bases from V and 2 from J, leaving 13 bases between them. CDR3 DNA: TGCGCCAGCCTCTGCGGCGGAACCTACGAGCAGTACTTC. Translation: CASLCGGTYEQYF.